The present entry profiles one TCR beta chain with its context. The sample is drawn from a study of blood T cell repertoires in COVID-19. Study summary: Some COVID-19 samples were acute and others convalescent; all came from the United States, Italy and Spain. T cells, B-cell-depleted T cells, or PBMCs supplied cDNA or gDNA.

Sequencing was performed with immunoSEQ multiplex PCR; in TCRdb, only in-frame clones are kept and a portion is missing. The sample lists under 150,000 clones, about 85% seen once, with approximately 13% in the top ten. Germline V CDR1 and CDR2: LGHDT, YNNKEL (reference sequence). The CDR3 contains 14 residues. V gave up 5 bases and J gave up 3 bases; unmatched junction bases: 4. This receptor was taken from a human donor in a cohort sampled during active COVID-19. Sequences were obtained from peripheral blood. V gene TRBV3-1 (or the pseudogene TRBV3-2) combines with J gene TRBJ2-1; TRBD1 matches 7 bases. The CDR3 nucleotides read TGTGCCAGCAGCGACAGGGCCCTCTACAATGAGCAGTTCTTC. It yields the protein CASSDRALYNEQFF.